The 6 T cell receptor beta chains given below trace back to one sample, sequenced in a study of siplizumab effects on memory and regulatory T cells. TCRdb's table, derived via immunoSEQ multiplex PCR, lists solely in-frame clones and lacks some. The profile shows 92,000 or so clones, about nine tenths of them singletons. Input material: CD4+ T cells sorted from blood. Receptors were obtained from a human donor in good health.

V and J are TRBV29-1 and TRBJ2-5; D possibly corresponds to TRBD2 (7 bases). Germline loops: CDR1 SQVTM, CDR2 ANQGSEA. The CDR3 has 14 amino acids. With 6 bases removed from V and 5 bases from J, the gap between germline ends came to 19 bases. The CDR3 here is CSVRRGDKRETQYF. CDR3 nucleotide sequence: TGCAGCGTCCGTCGGGGGGACAAGAGGGAGACCCAGTACTTC.

V and J are TRBV5-1 and TRBJ2-2; the D gene is possibly TRBD2 (5 bases). CDR3 length: 15 residues. The germline CDR1 and CDR2 sequences are SGHRS and YFSETQ. The V gene lost 0 bases and the J gene lost 6 bases, with 12 bases spanning the gap. The CDR3 nucleotides read TGCGCCAGCAGCTTGGCCTTGGGAGCGGCCGGGGAGCTGTTTTTT. The encoded protein is CASSLALGAAGELFF.

A word on this clone: One end of the junction fails to match germline, which may point to a read error. The chain employs TRBV9 and TRBJ2-1; D unresolved. This CDR3 comprises 13 residues. Germline V CDR1 and CDR2: SGDLS, YYNGEE. CDR3 region: CASSKVQSNGQFF. The CDR3 region has the DNA TGTGCCAGCAGTAAAGTCCAATCCAATGGGCAGTTCTTC.

This clone was detected only once. V gene TRBV11-2 combines with J gene TRBJ1-1, with a tentative D call TRBD1 (5 bases). This CDR3 spans 14 amino acids. Per the germline V gene, CDR1 is SGHAT and CDR2 is FQNNGV. Deletions cut 5 bases from V and 0 bases from J, with 10 bases between. CDR3 sequence (DNA): TGTGCCAGCAGCGCGGGACCCCTGAACACTGAAGCTTTCTTT. It codes for CASSAGPLNTEAFF. The full variable domain, completed using reference TRBV11-2 and TRBJ1-1, is EAGVAQSPRYKIIEKRQSVAFWCNPISGHATLYWYQQILGQGPKLLIQFQNNGVVDDSQLPKDRFSAERLKGVDSTLKIQPAKLEDSAVYLCASSAGPLNTEAFFGQGTRLTVV.

The rearrangement joins TRBV5-1 to TRBJ1-3; D unresolved. Germline loops: CDR1 SGHRS, CDR2 YFSETQ. The CDR3 length is 12 residues. The V and J ends lost 6 bases and 1 base respectively, with 5 bases between them. The CDR3 loop is CASNYSGNTIYF. DNA for the CDR3: TGCGCCAGCAATTATTCTGGAAACACCATATATTTT.

The V call is TRBV5-1, the J call TRBJ1-2; D gene unclear. Trimming took 0 bases from V and 4 from J, leaving 10 bases between them. Germline assignment: CDR1 SGHRS and CDR2 YFSETQ. The CDR3 contains 14 residues. The CDR3 region has the DNA TGCGCCAGCAGCTTGGACCCGGAGGGCTATGGCTACACCTTC. Amino acid sequence: CASSLDPEGYGYTF.